The following is a T cell receptor (beta chain) sequence with its context. This sample is part of a study of blood T cell repertoires in COVID-19. Study as a whole: The samples span acute and convalescent COVID-19 from the United States, Italy and Spain. Nucleic acid was either cDNA or gDNA, and it came from T cells, B-cell-depleted T cells, or PBMCs.

In the original workflow: Amplification of reference gene primers provided the estimated nucleated cell counts. The method was immunoSEQ multiplex PCR; TCRdb's version includes in-frame clones alone and lacks a portion of them. V, J and clone size are those of that table, while D and trimming were read from the DNA. The sample lists over 100,000 clones; roughly 87% were seen once. Germline CDR1 and CDR2: ENHRY and SYGVKD. The CDR3 extends over 16 amino acids. V lost 3 bases to trimming and J lost 3 bases, with 14 bases between them. The specimen sequenced was peripheral blood. This sequence was found in an elderly man with acute or convalescent COVID-19. The rearrangement joins TRBV10-3 to TRBJ2-2, with D possibly being TRBD2 (7 bases). CDR3 amino acids: CAISDPGGRYTGELFF. Here the CDR3 DNA reads TGTGCCATCAGTGACCCCGGGGGGCGGTACACCGGGGAGCTGTTTTTT.